This T cell receptor (beta chain) was observed in a study of T cell repertoires in cytomegalovirus infection. On the study more broadly: Evidence of both CMV infection and a matching HLA type came from public TCR beta signatures.

The CDR3 runs 16 residues. Germline V gives CDR1 DFQATT, CDR2 SNEGSKA (reference sequence). Comments on this clonotype: What it binds is unknown. Its ends do not fully match the called genes, so a read error is possible.

TCRdb used MiXCR to reprocess the reads, holding one entry per CDR3 protein. Here the sample spans about 160,000 distinct CDR3 sequences, roughly 22% being singletons. The chain carries TRBV20-1 and TRBJ2-7; a possible D gene is TRBD2 (6 bases). The clonotype originates from a human donor in good health (CMV status not recorded). Some clones in this sample may be carry-over from other donors' samples. Sequencing was performed on CD8+ T cells from cultured PBMCs, taken from culture after CMV antigen stimulation. Here the CDR3 reads CSAKPSSGGFSYEQHF. The CDR3 DNA reads as TGCAGTGCTAAACCCAGTAGCGGAGGGTTTTCCTACGAGCAGCACTTC.